This entry concerns a single T cell receptor beta chain. Its specificity is not known. The CDR3 covers 15 residues. Trimming removed 5 bases at V and 3 bases at J, with 15 bases between. Germline V gene lookup returns CDR1 SGHRS and CDR2 YFSETQ. The sample originates from a study of vaccination effects on CD4 cells after COVID-19. The authors isolated CD4+ T cells after ten to eleven days of culture. Participants received two doses of either the BNT162b2 or mRNA-1273 vaccine. Produced via immunoSEQ multiplex PCR; TCRdb's table is partial and in-frame only. The sample yields approximately 47,000 clones, just over 70% seen once.

The J gene is TRBJ2-1, the V gene TRBV5-1; D perhaps matches TRBD1 (5 bases). The sequencing here drew on CD4+ T cells from PBMCs cultured without peptide, taken after COVID-19 vaccination. The clonotype was recovered from a human donor who received a COVID-19 vaccine. The CDR3 protein is CASSFDSFNYNEQFF. In nucleotides, the CDR3 is TGCGCCAGCAGTTTTGACAGCTTTAACTACAATGAGCAGTTCTTC. The full variable domain, with the rest looked up from reference TRBV5-1 and TRBJ2-1, is KAGVTQTPRYLIKTRGQQVTLSCSPISGHRSVSWYQQTPGQGLQFLFEYFSETQRNKGNFPGRFSGRQFSNSRSEMNVSTLELGDSALYLCASSFDSFNYNEQFFGPGTRLTVL.